Given below is one TCR beta chain in context. The V gene lost 7 bases and the J gene lost 7 bases, with 26 bases spanning the gap. In germline, CDR1 is SNHLY, CDR2 FYNNEI. The CDR3 runs 17 residues. The sample originates from a study of T cell changes during pregnancy in multiple sclerosis. The table came from immunoSEQ multiplex PCR; TCRdb's copy has only in-frame clones and leaves some out. The sample holds 30,000 to 45,000 clones, around 90% seen once. The sample was CD8+ T cells from peripheral blood mononuclear cells, taken before pregnancy. The rearrangement links TRBV2 to TRBJ2-1; maybe TRBD2 (6 bases). The sequence came from a female donor with multiple sclerosis, enrolled in a pregnancy study. This CDR3 is CASMGEVSGAGLNEQFF. In DNA, the CDR3 is TGTGCCAGCATGGGGGAGGTATCTGGGGCGGGATTGAATGAGCAGTTCTTC. The whole variable domain, filled in from reference TRBV2 and TRBJ2-1, reads EPEVTQTPSHQVTQMGQEVILRCVPISNHLYFYWYRQILGQKVEFLVSFYNNEISEKSEIFDDQFSVERPDGSNFTLKIRSTKLEDSAMYFCASMGEVSGAGLNEQFFGPGTRLTVL.